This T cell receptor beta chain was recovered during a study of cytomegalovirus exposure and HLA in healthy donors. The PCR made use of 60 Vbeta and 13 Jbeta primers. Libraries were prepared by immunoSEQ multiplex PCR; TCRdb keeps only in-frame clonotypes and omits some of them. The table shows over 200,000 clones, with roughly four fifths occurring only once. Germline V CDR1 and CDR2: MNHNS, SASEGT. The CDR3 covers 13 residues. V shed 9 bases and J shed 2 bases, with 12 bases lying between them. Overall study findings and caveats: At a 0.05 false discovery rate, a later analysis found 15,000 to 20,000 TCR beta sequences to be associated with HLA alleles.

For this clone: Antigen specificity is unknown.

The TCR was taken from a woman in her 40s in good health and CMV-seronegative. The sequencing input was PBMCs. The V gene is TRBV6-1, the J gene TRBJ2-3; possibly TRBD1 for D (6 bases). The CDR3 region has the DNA TGTGCCAGTACGGACAGTAACACAGATACGCAGTATTTT. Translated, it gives CASTDSNTDTQYF.